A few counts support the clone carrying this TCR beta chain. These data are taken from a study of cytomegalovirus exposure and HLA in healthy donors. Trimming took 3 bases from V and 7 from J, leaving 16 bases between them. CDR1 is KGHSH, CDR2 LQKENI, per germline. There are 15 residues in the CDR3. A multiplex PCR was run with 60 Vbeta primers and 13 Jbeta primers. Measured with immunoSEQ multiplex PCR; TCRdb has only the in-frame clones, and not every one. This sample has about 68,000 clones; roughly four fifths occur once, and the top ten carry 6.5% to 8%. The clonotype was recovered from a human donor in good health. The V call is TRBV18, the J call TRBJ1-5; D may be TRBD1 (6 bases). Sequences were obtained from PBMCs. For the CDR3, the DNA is TGTGCCAGCTCACCCGGGAGGGGGGGAGGACAGCCCCAGCATTTT. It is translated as CASSPGRGGGQPQHF.